Shown below are 31 T cell receptor beta chains from a single sample sequenced in a study of cytomegalovirus exposure and HLA in healthy donors. 60 Vbeta and 13 Jbeta primers were used in PCR. The repertoire was sequenced with immunoSEQ multiplex PCR; TCRdb's copy has only in-frame clones and lacks some. The table shows 100,000 to 150,000 clones, with 80% occurring only once. The sample consisted of PBMCs. These TCRs come from a middle-aged man in good health and CMV-seronegative.

The chain employs TRBV5-1 and TRBJ2-3; 8 nucleotides agree with TRBD2. CDR1 and CDR2 from the germline V gene are SGHRS and YFSETQ. CDR3 length: 16 amino acids. V dropped 0 bases and J dropped 6; count of bases not matched to a gene: 9. CDR3 DNA: TGCGCCAGCAGCTTGGGTTCGAGCGGGGGTACTGATACGCAGTATTTT. Translation: CASSLGSSGGTDTQYF.

This clone appeared a few times. V usage is TRBV28 and J usage is TRBJ1-3; TRBD1 aligns across 7 bases. CDR3 size: 14 residues. V dropped 7 bases and J dropped 2; count of bases not matched to a gene: 5. Germline V gene data show CDR1 as MDHEN and CDR2 as SYDVKM. CDR3 sequence (DNA): TGTGCCAGCAAACCTACAGGGGCTGGAAACACCATATATTTT. Translation gives CASKPTGAGNTIYF.

J is TRBJ1-4 and V is TRBV7-9; 7 positions match TRBD1. Losses at the gene ends were 3 bases for V and 8 bases for J; bases not matched to a gene: 12. CDR1 is SEHNR, CDR2 FQNEAQ, per germline (reference sequence). This CDR3 spans 16 amino acids. The CDR3 DNA is TGTGCCAGCAGCTTGCCTAGACAGGGTACGGGGGAAAAACTGTTTTTT. Its protein is CASSLPRQGTGEKLFF. The whole variable domain, filled in from reference TRBV7-9 and TRBJ1-4, reads DTGVSQNPRHKITKRGQNVTFRCDPISEHNRLYWYRQTLGQGPEFLTYFQNEAQLEKSRLLSDRFSAERPKGSFSTLEIQRTEQGDSAMYLCASSLPRQGTGEKLFFGSGTQLSVL.

Written as DNA, the CDR3 is TGTGCCAGCAGCCCCGGGGCGGGACAGGGGTTTGAAAAACTGTTTTTT. Translation: CASSPGAGQGFEKLFF. The chain uses TRBV6-6 and TRBJ1-4; 10 bases map to TRBD1. CDR1 is MNHNY and CDR2 is SVGAGI in the germline V gene (reference sequence). This CDR3 has 16 amino acids. The trim removed 6 bases at V and 7 bases at J, leaving 11 bases unmatched.

The J gene is TRBJ2-1, the V gene TRBV30, with TRBD2 matching over 8 bases. Germline CDR1 reads GTSNPN; CDR2 reads SVGIG (reference sequence). The junction had 3 bases not matched to a gene; V was cut back by 0 bases and J by 2 bases. The CDR3 spans 15 residues. CDR3 bases: TGTGCCTGGAGTGTCGGGACTAGTACCTACAATGAGCAGTTCTTC. Its protein is CAWSVGTSTYNEQFF. Combining the CDR3 with reference TRBV30 and TRBJ2-1 gives the whole variable domain SQTIHQWPATLVQPVGSPLSLECTVEGTSNPNLYWYRQAAGRGLQLLFYSVGIGQISSEVPQNLSASRPQDRQFILSSKKLLLSDSGFYLCAWSVGTSTYNEQFFGPGTRLTVL.

Concerning this clone itself: Other DNA sequences in the same sample also yield this CDR3. The chain's CDR3 is CAWSPRGALSSYEQYF. CDR3 nucleotide sequence: TGTGCCTGGAGTCCCCGCGGAGCCCTGAGCTCCTACGAGCAGTACTTC. The V gene is TRBV30, the J gene TRBJ2-7; unclear D gene. The CDR3 runs to 16 residues. Germline V CDR1 and CDR2: GTSNPN, SVGIG (reference sequence). Deletions cut 2 bases from V and 0 bases from J, with 17 bases between.

The chain combines TRBV27 with TRBJ1-5, with 7 bases that match TRBD1. Germline trimming cut 4 bases from V and 2 bases from J; bases unmatched to any gene: 5. This CDR3 has 15 residues. Per germline, CDR1 MNHEY and CDR2 SMNVEV (reference sequence). The CDR3 coding sequence is TGTGCCAGCAGTTGGAGTGGGACAGGCAATCAGCCCCAGCATTTT. Protein product: CASSWSGTGNQPQHF.

This rearrangement joins TRBV10-3 to TRBJ2-7; 7 bases agree with TRBD1. J lost 3 bases, V lost 6 bases, and 5 bases had no gene match. Germline V gene data show CDR1 as ENHRY and CDR2 as SYGVKD. The length of the CDR3 is 13 residues. The CDR3 sequence: CAIRQGPNYEQYF. The DNA of the CDR3 is TGTGCCATCAGACAGGGGCCCAACTACGAGCAGTACTTC.

In nucleotides, the CDR3 is TGCGCCAGCAGCACTCAAACTAGGATTAGCACAGATACGCAGTATTTT. Translated: CASSTQTRISTDTQYF. The chain has TRBV5-1 and TRBJ2-3; tentatively, D is TRBD2 (5 bases). Germline V lookup: CDR1 SGHRS, CDR2 YFSETQ. CDR3 length: 16 residues. Trimming took off 4 bases at V and 0 bases at J, with 15 bases between the two ends.

This clone was seen only once. The gene calls are TRBV28 and TRBJ2-5; D might be TRBD2 (6 bases). The CDR3 contains 14 residues. Germline assignment: CDR1 MDHEN and CDR2 SYDVKM. Trimming shortened V by 4 bases and J by 5 bases, and 14 bases separated the two germline ends. The CDR3 DNA sequence: TGTGCCAGCAGTTCGGCGGGGTCAGGGGAGACCCAGTACTTC. Translation gives CASSSAGSGETQYF.

This chain uses TRBV5-5 with TRBJ2-7; D may be TRBD1 (9 bases). Germline V gene data show CDR1 as SGHKS and CDR2 as YYEKEE (reference sequence). Trimming left V 4 bases short and J 2 bases short, with 28 bases between. This CDR3 is 19 amino acids long. The CDR3 spells CASSRGGQGSPLPTYEQYF. CDR3 bases: TGTGCCAGCAGCCGGGGGGGACAGGGAAGCCCCCTCCCGACCTACGAGCAGTACTTC. The full variable domain, rest sourced from reference TRBV5-5 and TRBJ2-7, is DAGVTQSPTHLIKTRGQQVTLRCSPISGHKSVSWYQQVLGQGPQFIFQYYEKEERGRGNFPDRFSARQFPNYSSELNVNALLLGDSALYLCASSRGGQGSPLPTYEQYFGPGTRLTVT.

The J gene is TRBJ1-2, the V gene TRBV5-4; a possible D gene is TRBD1 (6 bases). V was trimmed by 2 bases and J by 4 bases, leaving 18 bases between them. The germline V gene has CDR1 SGHNT and CDR2 YYREEE (reference sequence). The CDR3 is 16 residues long. DNA for the CDR3: TGTGCCAGCAGCTTCCGACAGGCTCCCTTAGGCTATGGCTACACCTTC. Protein sequence: CASSFRQAPLGYGYTF.

This chain uses TRBV6-1 with TRBJ2-3, with D unclear. Trimming removed 2 bases from V and 2 bases from J, with 2 bases in between. The CDR3 spans 12 residues. CDR1 is MNHNS, CDR2 SASEGT, per germline. CDR3 region: CASSELTDTQYF. The CDR3 DNA is TGTGCCAGCAGTGAACTCACAGATACGCAGTATTTT.

This chain links TRBV10-2 with TRBJ2-5; tentative D call: TRBD2 (5 bases). Germline CDR1 and CDR2: WSHSY and SAAADI. V was shortened by 3 bases and J by 9 bases, with 8 bases between the two germline ends. The CDR3 loop spans 11 amino acids. CDR3 residues: CASSEPGAQYF. The CDR3 nucleotides are TGCGCCAGCAGTGAACCCGGGGCCCAGTACTTC.

The J gene is TRBJ1-1, the V gene TRBV7-8; D not resolved. The germline gives CDR1 SGHVS, CDR2 FQNEAQ. The CDR3 runs 15 residues. The ends were cut back, 2 bases at V and 5 bases at J, with 15 bases in the middle. CDR3 amino acids: CASSLLSEVGTEAFF. CDR3 bases: TGTGCCAGCAGCTTATTGTCTGAGGTCGGGACTGAAGCTTTCTTT.

The rearrangement links TRBV10-2 to TRBJ2-7; no reliable D call. Germline V gene data show CDR1 as WSHSY and CDR2 as SAAADI. V lost 2 bases and J lost 2, with 7 bases in between. The CDR3 contains 13 residues. The DNA for the CDR3 is TGCGCCAGCAGTGAGCAAGCTGCCTACGAGCAGTACTTC. Amino acids: CASSEQAAYEQYF.

V gene TRBV2 combines with J gene TRBJ2-6, with D hard to call. The V end lost 6 bases, the J end lost 0 bases, and 6 bases lay between the germline ends. Germline V gene data show CDR1 as SNHLY and CDR2 as FYNNEI. The CDR3 totals 14 residues. CDR3 DNA sequence: TGTGCCAGCAGAGAGGACTCTGGGGCCAACGTCCTGACTTTC. Translated: CASREDSGANVLTF.

The chain couples TRBV14 to TRBJ2-1; D might be TRBD2 (6 bases). Germline V gives CDR1 SGHDN, CDR2 FVKESK. Trimming cost V 1 base and J 5 bases, with 12 bases left between them. The CDR3 has 15 amino acids. The CDR3 DNA is TGTGCCAGCAGCCAAGTAGCGGACTACCACAATGAGCAGTTCTTC. It is translated as CASSQVADYHNEQFF.

The chain joins TRBV30 to TRBJ2-5; 7 nucleotides line up with TRBD1. The trim removed 3 bases at V and 5 bases at J, leaving 6 bases unmatched. The germline V gene has CDR1 GTSNPN and CDR2 SVGIG (reference sequence). This CDR3 region has 13 residues. CDR3 sequence: CAWSRTGGETQYF. CDR3 bases: TGTGCCTGGAGCCGGACAGGCGGTGAGACCCAGTACTTC.

J is TRBJ1-3 and V is TRBV29-1, with D unclear. The germline V gene encodes CDR1 SQVTM and CDR2 ANQGSEA. The CDR3 loop spans 14 amino acids. With 3 bases removed from V and 8 bases from J, the gap between germline ends came to 17 bases. DNA of the CDR3: TGCAGCGTTGACCGACTTAACGATGGTGACACCATATATTTT. Its protein product is CSVDRLNDGDTIYF.

The CDR3 region has the DNA TGTGCCAGCAGTGGGGGGGGCACAGGGAGGGACTACGAGCAGTACTTC. Its protein product is CASSGGGTGRDYEQYF. This chain connects TRBV6-1 to TRBJ2-7; TRBD2 might be the D (7 bases). V lost 4 bases and J 3 bases, leaving 19 bases between the germline ends. The germline V gene encodes CDR1 MNHNS and CDR2 SASEGT. CDR3 size: 16 residues.

J is TRBJ2-7 and V is TRBV5-1; the match to TRBD1 covers 9 bases. V lost 3 bases and J lost 4; bases outside the gene matches: 8. This CDR3 has 15 amino acids. Germline V gives CDR1 SGHRS, CDR2 YFSETQ. For the CDR3, the DNA is TGCGCCAGCAGCTCAACCGGGACAGGGATTTACGAGCAGTACTTC. Residues: CASSSTGTGIYEQYF.

This clone was found a few times. This chain links TRBV6-1 with TRBJ2-7; weak D call: TRBD2 (5 bases). The V end lost 6 bases, the J end lost 0 bases, and 15 bases lay between the germline ends. The V gene's germline CDR1 is MNHNS and CDR2 SASEGT. The CDR3 has 15 amino acids. The CDR3 loop is CASRADWQYSYEQYF. CDR3 nucleotides: TGTGCCAGCAGAGCGGACTGGCAATACTCCTACGAGCAGTACTTC.

The chain combines TRBV7-9 with TRBJ2-3, with D uncertain. This CDR3 has 15 amino acids. V shed 4 bases and J shed 2 bases, with 13 bases lying between them. CDR1 is SEHNR, CDR2 FQNEAQ, per germline (reference sequence). CDR3 residues: CASSSEREPTDTQYF. In DNA, the CDR3 is TGTGCCAGCAGCTCCGAGAGAGAGCCCACAGATACGCAGTATTTT.

Here the CDR3 reads CASMVGVTNTGELFF. The CDR3 DNA sequence: TGTGCCAGCATGGTAGGGGTCACGAACACCGGGGAGCTGTTTTTT. The chain recombines TRBV2 with TRBJ2-2; a weak D match, TRBD1 (5 bases). The V gene's germline CDR1 is SNHLY and CDR2 FYNNEI. The V and J ends lost 7 bases and 0 bases respectively, with 12 bases between them. The CDR3 length is 15 residues.

V usage is TRBV1 and J usage is TRBJ2-7; the DNA was not used to check the table's D call, TRBD2. TRBV1 is reported as a pseudogene. The CDR3 is made up of 16 amino acids. The CDR3 region is CTSSQATSGRSYEQYF. CDR3 DNA sequence: TGCACCAGCAGCCAAGCGACTAGCGGGAGGTCCTACGAGCAGTACTTC.

The V call is TRBV10-3, the J call TRBJ2-6; no clear D gene. This CDR3 has 14 amino acids. Germline V gives CDR1 ENHRY, CDR2 SYGVKD. Trimming removed 5 bases from V and 0 bases from J, with 5 bases in between. CDR3 loop: CAISTSSGANVLTF. For the CDR3, the DNA is TGTGCCATCAGTACGAGCTCTGGGGCCAACGTCCTGACTTTC.

This chain joins TRBV19 and TRBJ2-6, with 8 bases fitting TRBD1. V gave up 1 base and J gave up 3 bases; unmatched junction bases: 5. The CDR3 totals 17 residues. In germline, CDR1 is LNHDA, CDR2 SQIVND (reference sequence). The CDR3 DNA is TGTGCCAGTAGTATAGGCCAGGGGGCGCTTGGGGCCAACGTCCTGACTTTC. It translates to CASSIGQGALGANVLTF.

The chain has TRBV25-1 and TRBJ2-7; 7 nucleotides agree with TRBD1. The germline gives CDR1 MGHDK, CDR2 SYGVNS. CDR3 size: 15 residues. V shed 6 bases, J shed 2 bases, and the junction held 10 bases outside the gene matches. CDR3 nucleotide sequence: TGTGCCAGCAGACCCACAGGGGTTGTAACCTACGAGCAGTACTTC. Protein product: CASRPTGVVTYEQYF.

The J gene is TRBJ1-2, the V gene TRBV28, with D maybe TRBD1 (6 bases). CDR1 is MDHEN and CDR2 is SYDVKM in the germline V gene. The CDR3 is 13 residues long. Trimming removed 4 bases at V and 4 bases at J, with 10 bases between. The DNA for the CDR3 is TGTGCCAGCAGTTCAACAGGGAGCTATGGCTACACCTTC. Its protein product is CASSSTGSYGYTF.

The J gene is TRBJ1-5, the V gene TRBV10-3; no clear D gene. V was clipped by 3 bases and J by 2 bases, with 8 bases between them. The CDR3 has 14 amino acids. Germline V CDR1 and CDR2: ENHRY, SYGVKD. In DNA, the CDR3 is TGTGCCATCAGTGACAGTTTGGGCAATCAGCCCCAGCATTTT. Translated: CAISDSLGNQPQHF.